Sequencing of this T cell receptor beta chain was carried out in a study of beta chain features in type 1 diabetes. Study conclusions and caveats: Resolution of whether HLA type affects TCRB rearrangement was not achieved here.

Of the isolated RNA, all was reverse transcribed, and so the sequenced material was expressed TCRB transcripts. Generated by immunoSEQ multiplex PCR, the TCRdb table keeps only in-frame clones and is missing some. This sample has hundreds of thousands of clones; around 30% occur once, and the top ten carry around 0.065%. Via the markers CD45RO/CCR7/CD25/CD127/CD95/CD27, stem cell-like memory, regulatory, central memory and naive CD4+ cells were sorted. As to this clone: The antigen is unknown.

The clonotype was recovered from a man between 18 and 29 years old in good health. The sample was naive CD4+ T cells from blood.

The CDR3 spells CASSLFIRETQYF. CDR3 DNA: TGTGCCAGCAGCCTCTTTATAAGAGAGACCCAGTACTTC. The rearrangement uses TRBV7-3 and TRBJ2-5; D unclear. The CDR3 is made up of 13 amino acids. Trimming cost V 5 bases and J 4 bases, with 11 bases left between them. The germline V gene encodes CDR1 SGHTA and CDR2 FQGTGA.